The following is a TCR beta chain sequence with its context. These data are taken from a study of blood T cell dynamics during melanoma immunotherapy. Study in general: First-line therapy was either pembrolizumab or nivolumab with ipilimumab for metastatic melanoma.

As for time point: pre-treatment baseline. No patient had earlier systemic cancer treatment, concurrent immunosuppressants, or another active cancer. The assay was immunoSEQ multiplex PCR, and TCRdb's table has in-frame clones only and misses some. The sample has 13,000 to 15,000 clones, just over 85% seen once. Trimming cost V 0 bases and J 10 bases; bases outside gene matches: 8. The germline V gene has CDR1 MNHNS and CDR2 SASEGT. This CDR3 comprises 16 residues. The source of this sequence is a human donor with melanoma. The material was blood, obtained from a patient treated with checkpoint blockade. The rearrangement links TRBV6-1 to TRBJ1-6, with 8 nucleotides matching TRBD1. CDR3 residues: CASSEATGGTGSPLHF. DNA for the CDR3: TGTGCCAGCAGTGAAGCTACAGGGGGAACAGGATCACCCCTCCACTTT.